This is a list of T cell receptor beta chains from one sample in a study of T cells after somatic rescue of genetic block. Measured with immunoSEQ multiplex PCR; TCRdb has only the in-frame clones, and not every one. The data hold 110,000 or so clones, with about 90% observed a single time. The sample comprised peripheral blood mononuclear cells (PBMCs). The receptors were gathered from a woman under 30. Each CDR3 is given with its conserved first and last residue. D genes are given only for firm matches. The listing skips clone size in some rows; elsewhere it reads once, few, many or a size class.

clone_size j_call v_call d_call cdr3_length cdr3_aa cdr3_nt
NA TRBJ1-2 TRBV10-3 NA 14 CAISEAVAADGYTF TGTGCCATCAGTGAGGCCGTAGCCGCCGACGGCTACACCTTC
NA TRBJ2-5 TRBV19 NA 13 CASRAKSPETQYF TGTGCCAGTAGGGCTAAAAGCCCGGAGACCCAGTACTTC
NA TRBJ1-5 TRBV28 NA 12 CASSLSGQPQHF TGTGCCAGCAGTTTATCGGGACAGCCCCAGCATTTT
NA TRBJ2-7 TRBV28 NA 11 CASSRRYEQYF TGTGCCAGCAGCCGCCGCTACGAGCAGTACTTC
NA TRBJ1-1 TRBV5-1 TRBD1 14 CASSFGTANTEAFF TGCGCCAGCAGCTTCGGGACAGCGAACACTGAAGCTTTCTTT
NA TRBJ2-2 TRBV30 TRBD2 17 CAWSFTPGGPSAGELFF TGTGCCTGGAGTTTTACTCCGGGGGGGCCCTCCGCCGGGGAGCTGTTTTTT
NA TRBJ1-2 TRBV6-1 TRBD1 17 CASSEVVGTGSAYGYTF TGTGCCAGCAGTGAAGTCGTAGGGACAGGTTCAGCCTATGGCTACACCTTC
NA TRBJ1-5 TRBV10-3 TRBD1 15 CAISERQGARQPQHF TGTGCCATCAGTGAGAGACAGGGGGCAAGGCAGCCCCAGCATTTT
few TRBJ1-2 TRBV11-2 NA 12 CASSSRRSGYTF TGTGCCAGCAGCTCCAGGAGGAGTGGCTACACCTTC
NA TRBJ2-7 TRBV6-5 TRBD1 15 CASAGQGGKGYEQYF TGTGCCAGCGCTGGACAGGGGGGGAAAGGATACGAGCAGTACTTC
NA TRBJ2-3 TRBV11-1 NA 15 CASSLFDRYTDTQYF TGTGCCAGCAGCCTCTTCGACAGATACACAGATACGCAGTATTTT
NA TRBJ1-4 TRBV11-2 NA 15 CASSLGGQGNEKLFF TGTGCCAGCAGCTTAGGGGGCCAGGGGAATGAAAAACTGTTTTTT
NA TRBJ1-2 TRBV7-9 NA 16 CASSSGMGSPNYGYTF TGTGCCAGCAGCTCGGGTATGGGTAGCCCTAACTATGGCTACACCTTC
NA TRBJ2-5 TRBV6-1 NA 14 CASSPGPTQETQYF TGTGCCAGCAGTCCGGGACCGACACAAGAGACCCAGTACTTC
NA TRBJ1-3 TRBV11-2 NA 15 CASRTTADSGNTIYF TGTGCCAGCAGGACTACAGCTGACTCTGGAAACACCATATATTTT
NA TRBJ1-1 TRBV6-5 NA 12 CASSNGPQRAFF TGTGCCAGCAGTAACGGGCCCCAGAGAGCTTTCTTT
few TRBJ1-1 TRBV5-1 TRBD1 13 CASSFGQGTEAFF TGCGCCAGCAGCTTCGGACAGGGCACTGAAGCTTTCTTT
few TRBJ1-1 TRBV7-3 NA 13 CASSIDRDTEAFF TGTGCCAGCAGCATCGACAGAGACACTGAAGCTTTCTTT
NA TRBJ2-1 TRBV4-1 NA 15 CASSQVEGSYNEQFF TGCGCCAGCAGCCAAGTCGAGGGCTCCTACAATGAGCAGTTCTTC
NA TRBJ1-5 TRBV29-1 NA 13 CSVEETENQPQHF TGCAGCGTTGAAGAAACAGAAAATCAGCCCCAGCATTTT
few TRBJ1-5 TRBV29-1 TRBD1 13 CSVGDRGNQPQHF TGCAGCGTTGGGGACAGGGGCAATCAGCCCCAGCATTTT
NA TRBJ2-7 TRBV7-2 NA 15 CASSLDTRPSYEQYF TGTGCCAGCAGCTTGGATACCCGACCGTCCTACGAGCAGTACTTC
NA TRBJ2-5 TRBV6-1 TRBD2 13 CASSSGGEETQYF TGTGCCAGCAGTAGCGGGGGGGAAGAGACCCAGTACTTC
NA TRBJ1-3 TRBV7-2 TRBD1 15 CASSFGDRAGNTIYF TGTGCCAGCAGCTTTGGGGACAGGGCTGGAAACACCATATATTTT
NA TRBJ1-1 TRBV5-1 NA 15 CASSLAPTQNTEAFF TGCGCCAGCAGCTTGGCACCGACACAGAACACTGAAGCTTTCTTT
NA TRBJ1-6 TRBV9 NA 14 CASSVGRGGSPLHF TGTGCCAGCAGCGTAGGCAGGGGTGGCTCACCCCTCCACTTT
NA TRBJ2-3 TRBV5-1 TRBD2 16 CASSISGGAGTDTQYF TGCGCCAGCAGTATTAGCGGGGGGGCTGGCACAGATACGCAGTATTTT
NA TRBJ1-3 TRBV6-1 NA 11 CAAGAANTIYF TGTGCCGCAGGAGCCGCGAACACCATATATTTT
NA TRBJ1-2 TRBV6-1 TRBD1 15 CASSDRDRGRYGYTF TGTGCCAGCAGTGACCGGGACAGGGGTCGGTATGGCTACACCTTC
NA TRBJ1-2 TRBV19 NA 15 CASSTGSGVGYGYTF TGTGCCAGTAGTACCGGATCAGGGGTTGGCTATGGCTACACCTTC
once TRBJ2-3 TRBV6-5 NA 14 CASSYSGGTDTQYF TGTGCCAGCAGTTACTCTGGGGGCACAGATACGCAGTATTTT
NA TRBJ2-2 TRBV7-3 NA 13 CASSFRPNGELFF TGTGCCAGCAGCTTTCGCCCGAACGGGGAGCTGTTTTTT
NA TRBJ2-5 TRBV11-2 TRBD2 16 CASSRSERGRQETQYF TGTGCCAGCAGCCGAAGTGAGCGGGGTCGCCAAGAGACCCAGTACTTC
NA TRBJ2-7 TRBV19 TRBD2 14 CASSITSGTYEQYF TGTGCCAGTAGTATCACTAGCGGGACCTACGAGCAGTACTTC
few TRBJ2-1 TRBV5-1 TRBD2 16 CASSLRSSGGLYEQFF TGCGCCAGCAGCCTCAGATCTAGCGGGGGGCTTTATGAGCAGTTCTTC
NA TRBJ1-5 TRBV5-1 TRBD1 15 CASSPGGDSNQPQHF TGCGCCAGCAGCCCAGGGGGGGATAGCAATCAGCCCCAGCATTTT
NA TRBJ2-5 TRBV5-1 NA 14 CASSLEGQGETQYF TGCGCCAGCAGCTTGGAAGGGCAGGGAGAGACCCAGTACTTC
NA TRBJ1-1 TRBV9 NA 14 CASSPTAGRTEAFF TGTGCCAGCAGCCCTACAGCCGGTCGGACTGAAGCTTTCTTT
NA TRBJ1-2 TRBV6-1 NA 15 CASTPRGRGDYGYTF TGTGCCAGCACCCCCCGGGGACGGGGAGACTATGGCTACACCTTC
NA TRBJ1-1 TRBV19 NA 13 CASSIEPGNEAFF TGTGCCAGTAGTATTGAGCCGGGAAATGAAGCTTTCTTT
NA TRBJ1-3 TRBV10-3 NA 15 CAISERGGAGNTIYF TGTGCCATCAGTGAGAGAGGGGGGGCTGGAAACACCATATATTTT
NA TRBJ2-1 TRBV29-1 TRBD2 11 CSVPRGVEQFF TGCAGCGTTCCTCGGGGGGTTGAGCAGTTCTTC
NA TRBJ1-6 TRBV6-5 NA 14 CASEELEGNSPLHF TGTGCCAGCGAAGAATTGGAGGGGAATTCACCCCTCCACTTT
NA TRBJ1-3 TRBV7-2 NA 13 CASSLGGGNTIYF TGTGCCAGCAGCTTGGGGGGCGGAAACACCATATATTTT
NA TRBJ2-7 TRBV6-6 TRBD1 14 CASSSTGNRYEQYF TGTGCCAGCAGTTCGACAGGGAATCGTTACGAGCAGTACTTC
NA TRBJ1-2 TRBV19 TRBD1 17 CASSRSRDRRPNYGYTF TGTGCCAGTAGCCGCTCACGGGACAGGCGCCCTAACTATGGCTACACCTTC
NA TRBJ1-2 TRBV6-1 NA 14 CASSETGPSYGYTF TGTGCCAGCAGTGAAACAGGTCCGAGCTATGGCTACACCTTC
NA TRBJ2-5 TRBV13 NA 15 CASSLRAEYQETQYF TGTGCCAGCAGCTTAAGGGCAGAGTACCAAGAGACCCAGTACTTC
NA TRBJ1-4 TRBV5-1 NA 14 CASSLRQAEEKLFF TGCGCCAGCAGCTTACGACAGGCGGAGGAAAAACTGTTTTTT
NA TRBJ1-2 TRBV28 NA 18 CASSFNYRGGASNYGYTF TGTGCCAGCAGTTTCAACTATCGCGGTGGAGCTTCTAACTATGGCTACACCTTC
NA TRBJ2-3 TRBV4-2 TRBD2 18 CASSQDLTSGGRLDTQYF TGTGCCAGCAGCCAAGATCTGACTAGCGGGGGGCGTCTAGATACGCAGTATTTT
NA TRBJ2-7 TRBV7-2 TRBD1 15 CASSLGDRGADEQYF TGTGCCAGCAGCTTAGGGGACAGGGGGGCTGACGAGCAGTACTTC
NA TRBJ2-5 TRBV28 NA 13 CASSGARGETQYF TGTGCCAGCAGCGGGGCCAGGGGAGAGACCCAGTACTTC
NA TRBJ2-6 TRBV19 NA 14 CASSITSGANVLTF TGTGCCAGTAGTATAACATCTGGGGCCAACGTCCTGACTTTC
NA TRBJ2-3 TRBV6-1 NA 13 CASAGRPTDTQYF TGTGCCAGCGCGGGCCGTCCGACAGATACGCAGTATTTT
NA TRBJ1-1 TRBV18 NA 13 CASSPRGFTEAFF TGTGCCAGCTCACCTCGGGGGTTCACTGAAGCTTTCTTT
NA TRBJ1-5 TRBV30 NA 16 CAWSVLFGQSNQPQHF TGTGCCTGGAGTGTACTGTTCGGACAGAGCAATCAGCCCCAGCATTTT
NA TRBJ2-3 TRBV5-1 NA 14 CASSFGPGTDTQYF TGCGCCAGCAGCTTTGGGCCGGGCACAGATACGCAGTATTTT
NA TRBJ2-2 TRBV29-1 NA 15 CSVEGGGAGTGELFF TGCAGCGTTGAAGGGGGGGGCGCGGGCACCGGGGAGCTGTTTTTT